These 25 T cell receptor beta chains share one sample of origin, sequenced in a study of cytomegalovirus exposure and HLA in healthy donors. Researchers ran the PCR with 60 Vbeta and 13 Jbeta primers. Profiled with immunoSEQ multiplex PCR; TCRdb holds only in-frame clones, not every one. The table records fewer than 200,000 clones, approximately 80% of them present only once. Sequencing was performed on PBMCs. The source of these receptors is a female donor in good health and CMV-seronegative.

The chain combines TRBV6-4 with TRBJ1-1; D gene ambiguous. Germline CDR1 MRHNA, CDR2 SNTAGT. The CDR3 length is 14 residues. V lost 7 bases and J lost 0, with 12 bases in between. The CDR3 region has the DNA TGTGCCAGCAACCTCACTGTAATGAACACTGAAGCTTTCTTT. Protein product: CASNLTVMNTEAFF.

The CDR3 here is CASSPVPATTQYF. The CDR3 DNA reads as TGTGCCAGCAGCCCAGTCCCCGCCACTACGCAGTATTTT. This chain connects TRBV5-4 to TRBJ2-3; D is uncertain. CDR1 and CDR2 from the germline V gene are SGHNT and YYREEE (reference sequence). V lost 4 bases, J lost 8 bases, and 14 bases lay in between. The CDR3 covers 13 residues.

This clone appeared a single time. J is TRBJ1-2 and V is TRBV20-1; D is unresolved. The V gene lost 3 bases and the J gene lost 10 bases, with 12 bases spanning the gap. Germline-derived CDR1 and CDR2 are DFQATT and SNEGSKA (reference sequence). The CDR3 consists of 11 residues. CDR3 protein: CSASGSMDYTF. CDR3 bases: TGCAGTGCTAGTGGGAGTATGGACTACACCTTC.

The sample holds one count of this clone. The gene calls are TRBV10-3 and TRBJ1-1; tentatively, D is TRBD1 (6 bases). This CDR3 is built from 13 residues. Germline-derived CDR1 and CDR2 are ENHRY and SYGVKD. The germline V and J ends were trimmed by 3 bases and 6 bases, with 11 bases remaining between them. CDR3 DNA sequence: TGTGCCATCAGTGACCACAGGGTTCCTGAAGCTTTCTTT. Protein: CAISDHRVPEAFF.

Concerning this clone itself: One end of the junction fails to match germline, which may point to a read error. The genes are TRBV7-7 and TRBJ2-7; TRBD2 agrees at 10 bases. The germline CDR1 and CDR2 sequences are SSHAT and FNYEAQ (reference sequence). The CDR3 is 15 residues long. In DNA, the CDR3 is TGTGCTAGCAGCTCCGCAGCGGGGGGGATAAACGAGCAGTACTTC. Its translation: CASSSAAGGINEQYF.

The genes are TRBV6-5 and TRBJ1-4, with D unclear. Per germline, CDR1 MNHEY and CDR2 SVGAGI. V lost 4 bases to trimming and J lost 10 bases, with 13 bases between them. CDR3 length: 13 residues. The CDR3 loop is CASSSGGRGKLFF. The CDR3, as DNA: TGTGCCAGCAGTTCTGGAGGGAGAGGAAAACTGTTTTTT.

The V call is TRBV20-1, the J call TRBJ2-5; D is perhaps TRBD2 (5 bases). The CDR3 is made up of 11 amino acids. Germline assignment: CDR1 DFQATT and CDR2 SNEGSKA (reference sequence). The V gene lost 6 bases and the J gene lost 2 bases, with 7 bases spanning the gap. CDR3 DNA: TGCAGTGCCATAGCGCAAGAGACCCAGTACTTC. Its protein is CSAIAQETQYF.

The gene calls are TRBV6-5 and TRBJ1-2, with no clear D. There are 13 residues in the CDR3. The V and J ends lost 6 bases and 4 bases respectively, with 12 bases between them. CDR1 is MNHEY, CDR2 SVGAGI, per germline. The CDR3 nucleotides are TGTGCCAGCAGCTTCGACGGGGTCTATGGCTACACCTTC. Protein: CASSFDGVYGYTF.

The gene calls are TRBV30 and TRBJ1-1, with TRBD1 matching over 8 bases. The length of the CDR3 is 13 residues. CDR1 and CDR2 (germline): GTSNPN, SVGIG (reference sequence). With 2 bases clipped from V and 8 bases from J, the junction kept 7 bases outside the gene matches. CDR3 in amino acids: CAWSMPGGAEAFF. The CDR3 nucleotides read TGTGCCTGGAGTATGCCAGGGGGCGCAGAAGCTTTCTTT.

The V and J genes are TRBV30 and TRBJ2-7, with unresolved D. The CDR3 is 12 residues long. Germline V gene lookup returns CDR1 GTSNPN and CDR2 SVGIG (reference sequence). V dropped 1 base and J dropped 2 bases, with 6 bases sitting between them. The CDR3 nucleotides read TGTGCCTGGAGTGATAGCACCTACGAGCAGTACTTC. This encodes CAWSDSTYEQYF.

The chain uses TRBV7-3 and TRBJ2-1; TRBD2 matches 11 bases. V shed 6 bases, J shed 8 bases, and the junction held 6 bases outside the gene matches. CDR3 length equals 14 residues. Germline V gene sequence: CDR1 SGHTA, CDR2 FQGTGA. The CDR3 loop reads CASSVAGGPYEQFF. In DNA form, the CDR3 reads TGTGCCAGCAGTGTAGCGGGGGGGCCTTATGAGCAGTTCTTC. The full variable domain, with the rest looked up from reference TRBV7-3 and TRBJ2-1, is GAGVSQTPSNKVTEKGKYVELRCDPISGHTALYWYRQSLGQGPEFLIYFQGTGAADDSGLPNDRFFAVRPEGSVSTLKIQRTERGDSAVYLCASSVAGGPYEQFFGPGTRLTVL.

The table lists this clone with a count of one. The chain uses TRBV28 and TRBJ2-7, with D perhaps TRBD1 (5 bases). Germline CDR1 and CDR2: MDHEN and SYDVKM. V was trimmed by 7 bases and J by 5 bases, leaving 15 bases between them. The CDR3 runs to 13 residues. Here the CDR3 reads CASNTVQGHEQYF. The DNA of the CDR3 is TGTGCCAGCAACACAGTCCAGGGCCACGAGCAGTACTTC. The full variable domain, rest sourced from reference TRBV28 and TRBJ2-7, is DVKVTQSSRYLVKRTGEKVFLECVQDMDHENMFWYRQDPGLGLRLIYFSYDVKMKEKGDIPEGYSVSREKKERFSLILESASTNQTSMYLCASNTVQGHEQYFGPGTRLTVT.

The rearrangement links TRBV18 to TRBJ2-5; 9 bases line up with TRBD1. CDR1 KGHSH and CDR2 LQKENI come from the germline V gene. The CDR3 loop spans 16 amino acids. Losses at the gene ends were 6 bases for V and 5 bases for J; bases not matched to a gene: 13. CDR3 bases: TGTGCCAGCTCCCGCACAGGGGGCGCGAGTCAGGAGACCCAGTACTTC. Its protein product is CASSRTGGASQETQYF.

The chain has TRBV15 and TRBJ1-5; D remains unclear. Germline values: CDR1 LNHNV, CDR2 YYDKDF (reference sequence). This CDR3 is 15 amino acids long. Trimming removed 1 base at V and 4 bases at J, with 11 bases between. As DNA, the CDR3 is TGTGCCACCAGCAGAGGAGGATCGAATAATCAGCCCCAGCATTTT. It specifies CATSRGGSNNQPQHF.

CDR3 loop: CASSLGGYSTDTQYF. The CDR3 nucleotides read TGTGCCAGCAGCTTAGGCGGCTATAGCACAGATACGCAGTATTTT. The chain is built from TRBV11-3 and TRBJ2-3, with D unresolved. The CDR3 has 15 amino acids. In germline, CDR1 is SGHNT, CDR2 YENEEA. V was clipped by 1 base and J by 0 bases, with 8 bases between them. The full variable domain, completed using reference TRBV11-3 and TRBJ2-3, is EAGVVQSPRYKIIEKKQPVAFWCNPISGHNTLYWYLQNLGQGPELLIRYENEEAVDDSQLPKDRFSAERLKGVDSTLKIQPAELGDSAVYLCASSLGGYSTDTQYFGPGTRLTVL.

The J gene is TRBJ1-1, the V gene TRBV7-9, with D perhaps matching TRBD1 (5 bases). Germline CDR1 is SEHNR and CDR2 is FQNEAQ (reference sequence). This CDR3 region has 14 residues. Trimming took off 6 bases at V and 1 base at J, with 12 bases between the two ends. The CDR3 loop reads CASSLREENTEAFF. CDR3 nucleotides: TGTGCCAGCAGTCTCAGGGAGGAGAACACTGAAGCTTTCTTT.

The V gene is TRBV14, the J gene TRBJ2-2; no reliable D call. The CDR3 sequence is 15 residues long. Per the germline V gene, CDR1 is SGHDN and CDR2 is FVKESK. V dropped 1 base and J dropped 4 bases, with 10 bases sitting between them. The CDR3 coding sequence is TGTGCCAGCAGCCAAGGCACGGGTACCACCGGGGAGCTGTTTTTT. Residues: CASSQGTGTTGELFF.

The rearrangement uses TRBV7-2 and TRBJ2-2; TRBD2 agrees at 9 bases. Germline CDR1 and CDR2: SGHTA and FQGNSA. This CDR3 comprises 15 residues. The ends lost 6 bases at V and 5 bases at J; junction bases unmatched: 7. The CDR3 nucleotides read TGTGCCAGCAGTCTGGGACTAGCAGGGACCGGGGAGCTGTTTTTT. It translates to CASSLGLAGTGELFF. The full variable domain, completed using reference TRBV7-2 and TRBJ2-2, is GAGVSQSPSNKVTEKGKDVELRCDPISGHTALYWYRQSLGQGLEFLIYFQGNSAPDKSGLPSDRFSAERTGGSVSTLTIQRTQQEDSAVYLCASSLGLAGTGELFFGEGSRLTVL.

This rearrangement joins TRBV7-8 to TRBJ2-7; TRBD1 aligns across 8 bases. V lost 3 bases to trimming and J lost 5 bases; unmatched junction nucleotides: 3. This CDR3 comprises 13 residues. Germline lookup yields CDR1 SGHVS and CDR2 FQNEAQ. CDR3 sequence: CASSFGQGDEQYF. CDR3 sequence (DNA): TGTGCCAGCAGCTTTGGACAGGGAGACGAGCAGTACTTC. The complete variable domain, with remaining parts taken from reference TRBV7-8 and TRBJ2-7, reads GAGVSQSPRYKVAKRGQDVALRCDPISGHVSLFWYQQALGQGPEFLTYFQNEAQLDKSGLPSDRFFAERPEGSVSTLKIQRTQQEDSAVYLCASSFGQGDEQYFGPGTRLTVT.

This clone has a handful of counts. The chain recombines TRBV10-1 with TRBJ1-5, with a weak D call TRBD1 (5 bases). The germline CDR1 and CDR2 sequences are WNHNN and SYGVQD (reference sequence). V was cut by 7 bases and J by 0 bases, with 19 bases left in between. The CDR3 covers 17 residues. CDR3 amino acids: CASKPGQGVYSNQPQHF. Here the CDR3 DNA reads TGCGCCAGCAAGCCTGGGCAGGGTGTTTATAGCAATCAGCCCCAGCATTTT.

The chain links TRBV5-6 to TRBJ2-7, with TRBD1 matching over 8 bases. Per germline, CDR1 SGHDT and CDR2 YYEEEE. This CDR3 contains 14 residues. With 3 bases clipped from V and 3 bases from J, the junction kept 5 bases outside the gene matches. CDR3 amino acids: CASSSRTGYYEQYF. The DNA of the CDR3 is TGTGCCAGCAGCTCCCGGACAGGGTACTACGAGCAGTACTTC.

This clone appeared a single time. V gene TRBV6-5 combines with J gene TRBJ1-1; D ambiguous. The CDR3 runs to 13 residues. V lost 6 bases to trimming and J lost 3 bases, with 11 bases between them. In germline, CDR1 is MNHEY, CDR2 SVGAGI. The CDR3 region has the DNA TGTGCCAGCAGCACAGAAATTTACACTGAAGCTTTCTTT. This encodes CASSTEIYTEAFF.

This chain links TRBV5-1 with TRBJ2-1; 7 nucleotides line up with TRBD2. The CDR3 is 15 amino acids. V was pared by 2 bases and J by 9 bases, with 11 bases of the junction left unmatched. Germline V gene lookup returns CDR1 SGHRS and CDR2 YFSETQ. As DNA, the CDR3 is TGCGCCAGCAGCTTACTTGGCGGGGAGGGTTCTGAGCAGTTCTTC. As protein: CASSLLGGEGSEQFF.

The chain uses TRBV9 and TRBJ2-7; TRBD1 aligns across 7 bases. CDR3 length: 18 amino acids. Germline-derived CDR1 and CDR2 are SGDLS and YYNGEE. The ends lost 0 bases at V and 2 bases at J; junction bases unmatched: 14. The CDR3 DNA reads as TGTGCCAGCAGCGTAGTTGACGCCACCGGGACAGAAGCCTACGAGCAGTACTTC. Its translation is CASSVVDATGTEAYEQYF.

The chain has TRBV13 and TRBJ2-3, with D possibly TRBD1 on 5 matching bases. The length of the CDR3 is 15 residues. Germline V gene data show CDR1 as PRHDT and CDR2 as FYEKMQ (reference sequence). V lost 2 bases and J lost 0, with 9 bases in between. The CDR3 here is CASSLRQSSTDTQYF. The CDR3 region has the DNA TGTGCCAGCAGCTTAAGACAGTCTAGCACAGATACGCAGTATTTT.